This T cell receptor (beta chain) stems from a study of beta chain features in type 1 diabetes. Overall study context: Patients shared similar age, gender and cell yields with healthy donors. Study-wide results and limits: An over-representation of cells with high TCR expression could result from cDNA sequencing.

This clone has more than one count but fewer than ten. Its antigen is still unknown. The V end lost 3 bases, the J end lost 4 bases, and 11 bases lay between the germline ends. The CDR3 length is 14 residues. Germline values: CDR1 LNHDA, CDR2 SQIVND (reference sequence). Expressed TCRB transcripts were sequenced, since all the RNA that had been isolated was reverse transcribed. Profiled with immunoSEQ multiplex PCR; TCRdb holds only in-frame clones, not every one. The data contain about 180,000 clones, around an eighth of them singletons. This TCR was recovered from a woman aged 18-29 years in good health. This chain joins TRBV19 and TRBJ2-3, with a possible D match to TRBD2 (6 bases). The sample was central memory CD4+ T cells from blood. CDR3 residues: CASSMSVAADTQYF. CDR3 nucleotides: TGTGCCAGTAGTATGTCGGTAGCGGCAGATACGCAGTATTTT.